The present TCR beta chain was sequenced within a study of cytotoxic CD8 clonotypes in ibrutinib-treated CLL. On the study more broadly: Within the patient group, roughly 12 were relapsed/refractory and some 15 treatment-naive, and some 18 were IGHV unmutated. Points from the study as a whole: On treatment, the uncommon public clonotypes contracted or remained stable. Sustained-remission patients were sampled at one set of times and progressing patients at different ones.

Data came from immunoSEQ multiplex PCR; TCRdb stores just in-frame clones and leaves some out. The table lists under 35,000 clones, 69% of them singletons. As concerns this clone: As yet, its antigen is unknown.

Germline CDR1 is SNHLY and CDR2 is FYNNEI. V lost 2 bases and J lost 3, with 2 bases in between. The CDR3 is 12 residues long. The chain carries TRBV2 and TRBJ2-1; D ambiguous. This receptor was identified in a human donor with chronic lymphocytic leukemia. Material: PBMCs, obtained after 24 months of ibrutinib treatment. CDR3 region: CASSELYNEQFF. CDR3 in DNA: TGTGCCAGCAGTGAACTCTACAATGAGCAGTTCTTC.